Shown below are 13 T cell receptor beta chains from a single sample sequenced in a study of PD-L1 blockade in urothelial cancer. The repertoire was sequenced with immunoSEQ multiplex PCR; TCRdb's copy has only in-frame clones and lacks some. The sample includes about 84,000 clones, 82% of them seen just once. Material: PBMCs, obtained around atezolizumab (anti-PD-L1) treatment. These receptors all stem from an older man with urothelial cancer.

V usage is TRBV4-1 and J usage is TRBJ2-7; TRBD1 is a possible D gene (7 bases). The CDR3 has 16 amino acids. Between the trimmed V and J ends, which lost 1 base and 2 bases, there was a span of 15 bases. Looked up from germline, CDR1 is MGHRA and CDR2 is YSYEKL. CDR3: CASSQGRGLVAYEQYF. In nucleotides, the CDR3 is TGCGCCAGCAGCCAAGGGAGGGGGCTAGTAGCCTACGAGCAGTACTTC.

This chain uses TRBV6-5 with TRBJ1-2; TRBD1 is a possible D gene (5 bases). V lost 6 bases and J 8 bases, leaving 10 bases between the germline ends. CDR3 length equals 11 residues. CDR1 and CDR2 from the germline V gene are MNHEY and SVGAGI. CDR3 nucleotide sequence: TGTGCCAGCAGGGGGCGCGTCGGCTACACCTTC. Residues: CASRGRVGYTF.

The genes are TRBV19 and TRBJ1-5; TRBD1 matches at 11 bases. CDR3 size: 14 residues. Per the germline V gene, CDR1 is LNHDA and CDR2 is SQIVND (reference sequence). The V and J ends lost 4 bases and 5 bases, in that order; junction bases with no gene match: 1. The CDR3 DNA sequence: TGTGCCAGTAGTAGGACAGGGGGCGATCAGCCCCAGCATTTT. This sequence encodes CASSRTGGDQPQHF.

This clone was picked up a small number of times. This sequence joins TRBV19 and TRBJ1-1; D might be TRBD1 (6 bases). Germline V lookup: CDR1 LNHDA, CDR2 SQIVND (reference sequence). V was shortened by 7 bases and J by 1 base, with 10 bases between the two germline ends. CDR3 length: 13 residues. The CDR3 spells CASMLGANTEAFF. CDR3 sequence (DNA): TGTGCCAGTATGCTGGGGGCGAACACTGAAGCTTTCTTT.

This clone was counted between two and nine times. V is TRBV9 and J is TRBJ1-5; D perhaps matches TRBD1 (5 bases). Germline-derived CDR1 and CDR2 are SGDLS and YYNGEE. The V gene lost 3 bases and the J gene lost 4 bases, with 8 bases spanning the gap. The CDR3 totals 13 residues. The CDR3, as DNA: TGTGCCAGCAGCGCAACAGGAAATCAGCCCCAGCATTTT. Translated, it gives CASSATGNQPQHF.

The J gene is TRBJ2-1, the V gene TRBV9; 7 positions agree with TRBD1. Trimming took 4 bases from V and 4 from J; bases not matched to a gene: 8. There are 15 residues in the CDR3. The V gene's germline CDR1 is SGDLS and CDR2 YYNGEE. The CDR3 loop is CASSPADRRYNEQFF. DNA for the CDR3: TGTGCCAGCAGCCCCGCGGACAGGCGATACAATGAGCAGTTCTTC.

This clone was seen a few times. The chain uses TRBV18 and TRBJ2-7, with 11 bases matching TRBD2. J gave up 0 bases and V 6 bases, and 16 bases lay outside the gene matches. This CDR3 is built from 19 residues. Per germline, CDR1 KGHSH and CDR2 LQKENI. The CDR3 sequence is CASSPTLSSGGTSSYEQYF. The CDR3 DNA follows: TGTGCCAGCTCCCCCACCTTGTCTAGCGGGGGGACGAGCTCCTACGAGCAGTACTTC.

This clone is a singleton in its sample. V and J are TRBV11-2 and TRBJ2-5; a weak D match, TRBD2 (6 bases). Trimming left V 5 bases short and J 3 bases short, with 16 bases between. The CDR3 is 15 amino acids. Germline lookup yields CDR1 SGHAT and CDR2 FQNNGV. The CDR3 is CASSIQAGTEETQYF. The CDR3 DNA follows: TGTGCCAGCAGCATACAGGCGGGGACTGAAGAGACCCAGTACTTC.

V usage is TRBV15 and J usage is TRBJ1-2; the match to TRBD1 covers 9 bases. The CDR3 is 15 amino acids. J gave up 3 bases and V 1 base, and 3 bases lay outside the gene matches. The germline V gene has CDR1 LNHNV and CDR2 YYDKDF (reference sequence). The CDR3 sequence is CATSRVQGAHYGYTF. The CDR3 nucleotides are TGTGCCACCAGCAGAGTACAGGGGGCACACTATGGCTACACCTTC.

The chain employs TRBV6-6 and TRBJ1-1, with D possibly matching TRBD1 (6 bases). This CDR3 has 14 residues. CDR1 is MNHNY, CDR2 SVGAGI, per germline (reference sequence). Trimming took off 6 bases at V and 0 bases at J, with 11 bases between the two ends. The CDR3 coding sequence is TGTGCCAGCAGAGGGACAACAGTGAACACTGAAGCTTTCTTT. It is translated as CASRGTTVNTEAFF.

This sequence joins TRBV19 and TRBJ2-1, with TRBD2 identical over 12 bases. The CDR3 spans 15 residues. V gave up 6 bases and J gave up 6 bases; unmatched junction bases: 6. Per the germline V gene, CDR1 is LNHDA and CDR2 is SQIVND (reference sequence). The DNA for the CDR3 is TGTGCCAGTAGCCGACTAGCGGGGGAGGGCAATGAGCAGTTCTTC. Translated: CASSRLAGEGNEQFF.

This chain connects TRBV29-1 to TRBJ2-3, with 7 positions matching TRBD2. The junction had 13 bases not matched to a gene; V was cut back by 4 bases and J by 0 bases. The CDR3 is 17 residues long. In germline, CDR1 is SQVTM, CDR2 ANQGSEA. CDR3 sequence (DNA): TGCAGCGTTGTACAGGTCAGAACTAGCGAAAGCACAGATACGCAGTATTTT. Protein product: CSVVQVRTSESTDTQYF.

With respect to this clone: Different DNA sequences within this sample yield the same CDR3. This chain joins TRBV7-6 and TRBJ2-5; no definite D call. Trimming took 2 bases from V and 1 from J, leaving 5 bases between them. The CDR3 contains 13 residues. The germline V gene encodes CDR1 SGHVS and CDR2 FNYEAQ. The CDR3 here is CASSLRVQETQYF. CDR3 DNA: TGTGCCAGCAGCTTACGGGTCCAAGAGACCCAGTACTTC.